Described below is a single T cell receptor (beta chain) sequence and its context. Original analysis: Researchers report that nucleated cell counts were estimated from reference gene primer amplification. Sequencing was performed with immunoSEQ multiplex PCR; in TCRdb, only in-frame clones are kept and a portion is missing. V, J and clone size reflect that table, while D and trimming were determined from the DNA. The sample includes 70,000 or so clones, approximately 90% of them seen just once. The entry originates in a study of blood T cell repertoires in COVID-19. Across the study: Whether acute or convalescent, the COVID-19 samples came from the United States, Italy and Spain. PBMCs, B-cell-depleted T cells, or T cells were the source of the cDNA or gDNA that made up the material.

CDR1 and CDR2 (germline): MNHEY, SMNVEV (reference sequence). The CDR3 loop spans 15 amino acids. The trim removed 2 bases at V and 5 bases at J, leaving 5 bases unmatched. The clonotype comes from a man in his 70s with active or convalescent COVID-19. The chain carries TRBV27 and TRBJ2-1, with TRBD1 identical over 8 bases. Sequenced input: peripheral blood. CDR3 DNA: TGTGCCAGCAGTTTAGGACAGGGCTCGAACAATGAGCAGTTCTTC. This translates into CASSLGQGSNNEQFF.